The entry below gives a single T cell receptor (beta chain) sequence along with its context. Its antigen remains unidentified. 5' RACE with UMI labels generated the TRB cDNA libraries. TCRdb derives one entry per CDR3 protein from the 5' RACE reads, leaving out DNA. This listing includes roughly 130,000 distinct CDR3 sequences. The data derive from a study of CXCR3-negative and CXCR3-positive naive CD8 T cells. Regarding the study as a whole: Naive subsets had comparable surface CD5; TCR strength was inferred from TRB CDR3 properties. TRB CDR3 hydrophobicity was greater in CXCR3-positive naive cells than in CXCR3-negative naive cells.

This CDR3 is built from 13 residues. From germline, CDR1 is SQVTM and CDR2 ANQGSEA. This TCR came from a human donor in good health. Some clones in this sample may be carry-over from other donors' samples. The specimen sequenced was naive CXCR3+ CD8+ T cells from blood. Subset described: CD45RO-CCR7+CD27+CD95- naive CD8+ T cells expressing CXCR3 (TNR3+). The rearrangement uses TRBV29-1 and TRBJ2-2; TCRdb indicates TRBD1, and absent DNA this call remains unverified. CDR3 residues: CSVDNQGAGELFF.